This T cell receptor (beta chain) was profiled in a study of T cells in Graves' hyperthyroidism and ophthalmopathy. This clonotype has a count of ten or more. The CDR3 length is 15 residues. Losses at the gene ends were 6 bases for V and 0 bases for J; bases not matched to a gene: 3. Germline lookup yields CDR1 MNHNS and CDR2 SASEGT. Regions amplified from RNA transcripts were the TCR beta CDR3 regions. First-round RT-PCR of the TCR CDR3 relied on the HTBI primer set. TCRdb re-analysed the multiplex PCR reads in MiXCR, keeping a single row per CDR3 protein. In the table there are 490,000 or so distinct CDR3 sequences, under 25% of which are singletons.

The chain carries TRBV6-1 and TRBJ2-2, with 8 nucleotides matching TRBD1. The sample comprised blood. This clonotype was obtained from a woman aged 70 to 79 with Graves' ophthalmopathy. CDR3 region: CASSSTGANTGELFF. The CDR3 DNA sequence: TGTGCCAGCAGCTCGACAGGGGCGAACACCGGGGAGCTGTTTTTT.